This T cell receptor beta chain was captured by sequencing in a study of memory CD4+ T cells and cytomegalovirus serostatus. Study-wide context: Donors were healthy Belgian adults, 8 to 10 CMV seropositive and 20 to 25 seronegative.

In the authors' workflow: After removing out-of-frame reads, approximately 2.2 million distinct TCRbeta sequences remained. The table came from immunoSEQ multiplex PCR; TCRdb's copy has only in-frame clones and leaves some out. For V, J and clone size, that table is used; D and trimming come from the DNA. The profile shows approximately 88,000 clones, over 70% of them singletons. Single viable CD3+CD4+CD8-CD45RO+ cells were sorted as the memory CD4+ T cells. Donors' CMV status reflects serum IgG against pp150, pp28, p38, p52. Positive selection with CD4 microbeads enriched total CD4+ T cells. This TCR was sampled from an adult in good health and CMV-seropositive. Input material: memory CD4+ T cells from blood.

The CDR3 loop is CASTWGTIDEQYF. CDR3 in DNA: TGTGCCAGCACCTGGGGGACTATCGACGAGCAGTACTTC. The chain is built from TRBV7-2 and TRBJ2-7; 7 positions agree with TRBD2. V was pared by 7 bases and J by 5 bases, with 8 bases of the junction left unmatched. CDR3 length equals 13 residues. Germline assignment: CDR1 SGHTA and CDR2 FQGNSA. The full variable domain, completed using reference TRBV7-2 and TRBJ2-7, is GAGVSQSPSNKVTEKGKDVELRCDPISGHTALYWYRQSLGQGLEFLIYFQGNSAPDKSGLPSDRFSAERTGGSVSTLTIQRTQQEDSAVYLCASTWGTIDEQYFGPGTRLTVT.